This T cell receptor (beta chain) derives from a study of blood T cell repertoires in COVID-19 (dated by TCRdb to the early 2020s). Turning to the overall study: Samples covering the acute and convalescent phases of COVID-19 were provided by collaborators in the United States, Italy and Spain. Sample metadata almost always included a de-identified subject ID, COVID-19 status, age in years and sex. Samples were obtained from the ongoing ImmuneRACE study (first 160 participants) and from 1,200 or so subjects provided by 6 global collaborators. The repertoires were released in a freely available public database intended as a resource for research on the immune response to SARS-CoV-2. Subjects who had been exposed to COVID-19, were actively infected with it, or had recovered from it provided the deeply sampled blood TCRbeta repertoires that made up the dataset. Where HLA class I and class II types were available, the types were taken from metadata supplied by the sample provider, not from assay-based typing. The material from the prospective study consisted of cDNA or gDNA derived from T cells, B-cell-depleted T cells, or PBMCs. The paper's findings and limits, for the study overall: The quantity of clinical and demographic metadata differed by source and by participant and was supplied without curation.

Participants in the prospective study were aged about 18 to 100 years, lived in about two dozen United States geographic areas, and enrolled through a virtual design. Cohort assignment in the prospective study relied on participant-reported clinical history from a screening survey and a study questionnaire. Exposed participants had been in contact with someone with a PCR-confirmed or clinician-diagnosed COVID-19 case within 2 weeks of study entry. In the prospective study, mobile phlebotomists collected whole blood, serum and a nasopharyngeal or oropharyngeal swab from each participant. Prospective study participants could optionally give additional blood draws and questionnaires over an approximately 2-month period. Prospective study blood samples were shipped either frozen or at room temperature before DNA extraction. Reading the germline V gene gives CDR1 MNHEY and CDR2 SVGAGI. From its cysteine to its phenylalanine, the CDR3 spans 15 amino acids. CDR3 DNA is the only sequence kept; it has 45 bases, read in frame from the first base. The V end gives up 6 bases and the J end 2 bases, leaving 9 bases in the junction not matched to a gene.

TCRbeta CDR3 regions were amplified from genomic DNA by means of the immunoSEQ Assay, a bias-controlled multiplex PCR. In the original analysis: The number of nucleated cells in each sample was estimated by amplification of reference gene primers within the assay. To quantify the absolute abundance of each unique TCRbeta CDR3 rearrangement, sequence reads were collapsed and filtered. Productive Simpson clonality was computed per sample as the square root of Simpson's diversity index over productive rearrangements. The clones in this table, taken by TCRdb from immuneACCESS, are in-frame only. Not every clone is retained; where verified, under half of the shortfall comes from an unresolved V gene, and the cause of the rest is unknown. The D gene and trimming were derived from the DNA, and the V and J assignments and clone size from that table. The sample table shows about 140,000 clones, and 70% to 85% are seen once. Around 1.6% of the sample lies in the top ten.

About this clone: Its antigen is not yet known. Per-nucleotide qualities are absent, and no much larger clonotype sits a single base away.

This TCR was sampled from a woman aged 18-29 years who had been exposed to COVID-19. The V and J segments used are TRBV6-5 and TRBJ1-1, with 7 bases matching TRBD1. The sequencing sample was made of PBMCs or T cells enriched from blood (not recorded which). The sequenced DNA: TGTGCCAGCAGACGACGACAGGGATCAAACACTGAAGCTTTCTTT. Its protein reads: CASRRRQGSNTEAFF.